A selection of T cell receptor beta chains follows, all from one sample in a study of CD8 T cells in Susac syndrome. TCRdb reprocessed the immunoSEQ multiplex PCR reads with MiXCR, giving one entry per CDR3 protein. The sample has approximately 300,000 distinct CDR3 sequences; about 91% are singletons. Sequencing was performed on CD8+ T cells from PBMCs. Receptor source: a human donor with multiple sclerosis. CDR3s include the opening cysteine and the closing phenylalanine or tryptophan. D genes are given only for firm matches. Rows give clone size only sometimes, using once, few, many, or a class for an expanded clone.

d_call | j_call | v_call | clone_size | cdr3_nt | cdr3_aa
NA | TRBJ1-1 | TRBV12-3/TRBV12-4 | NA | TGTGCCAGCAGTTTACTGGACAGCTCGTGGGGCACTGAAGCTTTCTTT | CASSLLDSSWGTEAFF
NA | TRBJ2-2 | TRBV9 | NA | TGTGCCAGCAGCGTAGCCTCGGCGAACACCGGGGAGCTGTTTTTT | CASSVASANTGELFF
TRBD1 | TRBJ2-7 | TRBV19 | NA | TGTGCCAGTAGTAGCGGACAGGTATACGAGCAGTACTTC | CASSSGQVYEQYF
NA | TRBJ1-5 | TRBV27 | NA | TGTGCCAGCAGTCCCCGGGACGGGCTAGCGCAGCCCCAGCATTTT | CASSPRDGLAQPQHF
NA | TRBJ2-7 | TRBV28 | NA | TGTGCCAGCCAAATACCCGGGTCGTACGAGCAGTACTTC | CASQIPGSYEQYF
NA | TRBJ2-1 | TRBV12-3/TRBV12-4 | once | TGTGCCAGCAGTTTTGGGGGGCATGAGCAGTTCTTC | CASSFGGHEQFF
TRBD2 | TRBJ2-2 | TRBV19 | once | TGTGCCAGTAGTCTAGCGGGGACCACCGGGGAGCTGTTTTTT | CASSLAGTTGELFF
NA | TRBJ1-4 | TRBV6-6 | NA | TGTGCCACCTCCCTCGGGGCGGCGACTAATGAAAAACTGTTTTTT | CATSLGAATNEKLFF
NA | TRBJ2-1 | TRBV7-9 | NA | TGTGCCAGCAGTCGGAGCAACAATGAGCAGTTCTTC | CASSRSNNEQFF
NA | TRBJ2-7 | TRBV4-1 | NA | TGCGCCAGCAGCCAAGATCCGGGGACGGCCAGCTACGAGCAGTACTTC | CASSQDPGTASYEQYF
NA | TRBJ2-5 | TRBV5-6 | NA | TGTGCCAGCAGCTTCGTGGCTGAAGAGACCCAGTACTTC | CASSFVAEETQYF
TRBD2 | TRBJ2-7 | TRBV12-3/TRBV12-4 | NA | TGTGCCAGCAGTTTGTTCGGTAGCGGGGTTTTCTACGAGCAGTACTTC | CASSLFGSGVFYEQYF
TRBD1 | TRBJ2-1 | TRBV20-1 | NA | TGCAGTGCTAGACCTCGGCAAGGGGGCCGGCTGGGCAATGAGCAGTTCTTC | CSARPRQGGRLGNEQFF
NA | TRBJ1-2 | TRBV28 | NA | TGTGCCAGCACTCCTTCTGCCCGGGGGAAGCGCTACACCTTC | CASTPSARGKRYTF
NA | TRBJ1-2 | TRBV6-5 | NA | TGTGCCAGCAGCCATACCGCGGGGGACTATGGCTACACCTTC | CASSHTAGDYGYTF
NA | TRBJ2-3 | TRBV6-1 | few | TGTGCCAGCAGTGAAGGAACAGATACGCAGTATTTT | CASSEGTDTQYF
NA | TRBJ1-5 | TRBV15 | NA | TGTGCCACCACGAGGACAGGCAATCAGCCCCAGCATTTT | CATTRTGNQPQHF
NA | TRBJ2-1 | TRBV5-1 | few | TGCGCCAGCAGCTTGGGGGGGACCCACGATGAGCAGTTCTTC | CASSLGGTHDEQFF
NA | TRBJ2-5 | TRBV7-6 | NA | TGTGCCAGCAGCTCCCCTATTGAGGGTGGTGAGACCCAGTACTTC | CASSSPIEGGETQYF
NA | TRBJ1-3 | TRBV5-6 | NA | TGTGCCAGCACCGGCTCTGGAAACACCATATATTTT | CASTGSGNTIYF
NA | TRBJ2-6 | TRBV15 | NA | TGTGCCACCAGCAGAGAGGGAGGCTCTGGGGCCAACGTCCTGACTTTC | CATSREGGSGANVLTF
NA | TRBJ2-7 | TRBV4-1 | NA | TGCGCCAGCAGCCAAGAAGAGGCGGGGACCATCCTTAGGGAGCAGTACTTC | CASSQEEAGTILREQYF
NA | TRBJ2-7 | TRBV9 | NA | TGTGCCAGCAGCGTAGAGGATGGGTACGAGCAGTACTTC | CASSVEDGYEQYF
TRBD2 | TRBJ2-5 | TRBV9 | once | TGTGCCAGCAGCGATACAGCGGGAGGGCCTGCAGAGACCCAGTACTTC | CASSDTAGGPAETQYF
NA | TRBJ2-7 | TRBV7-9 | NA | TGTGCCAGCAGCTTAGAGGTGAACGAGCAGTACTTC | CASSLEVNEQYF
TRBD1 | TRBJ1-2 | TRBV5-1 | once | TGCGCCAGCAGGATTAACGGGGACAGAGACTACTATGGCTACACCTTC | CASRINGDRDYYGYTF
NA | TRBJ1-5 | TRBV20-1 | NA | TGCAGTGCTAGAACTTGGACCTATAGCAATCAGCCCCAGCATTTT | CSARTWTYSNQPQHF
NA | TRBJ2-3 | TRBV29-1 | NA | TGCAGCGTTGAAAGTCCCCCTACAGGGCCCTCCACAGATACGCAGTATTTT | CSVESPPTGPSTDTQYF
NA | TRBJ2-7 | TRBV27 | NA | TGTGCCAGCGGCGTGGGGGGCCCCTACGAGCAGTACTTC | CASGVGGPYEQYF
NA | TRBJ1-2 | TRBV30 | NA | TGTGCCTGGAGTAGAGAGATTAACTATGGCTACACCTTC | CAWSREINYGYTF
TRBD1 | TRBJ2-7 | TRBV30 | NA | TGTGCCTGGAGTTTTGGACAGGGGATATACTACGAGCAGTACTTC | CAWSFGQGIYYEQYF
TRBD2 | TRBJ2-1 | TRBV7-6 | NA | TGTGCCAGCAGCACCCCTAGGGGGGGACTAGCGGGAGGGGAGCAGTTCTTC | CASSTPRGGLAGGEQFF
TRBD2 | TRBJ2-1 | TRBV5-5 | NA | TGTGCCAGCAGCTTCCTAGCGGGGATCTACAATGAGCAGTTCTTC | CASSFLAGIYNEQFF
NA | TRBJ2-7 | TRBV20-1 | NA | TGCAGTGCTAGAAAGCTGGATTCCTACGAGCAGTACTTC | CSARKLDSYEQYF
TRBD1 | TRBJ1-2 | TRBV7-2 | NA | TGTGCCAGCAGCTCGGCGGGGACAGTCAAAGGGTATGGCTACACCTTC | CASSSAGTVKGYGYTF
NA | TRBJ1-4 | TRBV7-9 | NA | TGTGCCAGCAGCTTAGTACTGCCGGGGGCAGGGGAAAAACTGTTTTTT | CASSLVLPGAGEKLFF
NA | TRBJ2-3 | TRBV6-1 | NA | TGTGCCAGCAGTCCCTTTCTAGACCGCGGCACAGATACGCAGTATTTT | CASSPFLDRGTDTQYF
NA | TRBJ2-1 | TRBV6-2/TRBV6-3 | once | TGTGCCAGCAGTTCCGTGACTGGAAACAATGAGCAGTTCTTC | CASSSVTGNNEQFF
TRBD1 | TRBJ1-3 | TRBV19 | NA | TGTGCCAGTAGCCGATCCGGGACAGAGACCGTTTGGATCTCTGGAAACACCATATATTTT | CASSRSGTETVWISGNTIYF
NA | TRBJ2-5 | TRBV2 | NA | TGTGCCAGCATGGTCAGGCTCCAAGAGACCCAGTACTTC | CASMVRLQETQYF
TRBD2 | TRBJ2-1 | TRBV7-2 | NA | TGTGCCAGCAGCGCCACTAGCGGAGATTACAATGAGCAGTTCTTC | CASSATSGDYNEQFF
NA | TRBJ2-5 | TRBV5-6 | NA | TGTGCCAGCAGCTTGTACGCGACAGATTTCCAAGAGACCCAGTACTTC | CASSLYATDFQETQYF
TRBD1 | TRBJ2-5 | TRBV7-8 | few | TGTGCCAGCAGTAGGGGGCTTGAGACCCAGTACTTC | CASSRGLETQYF
TRBD2 | TRBJ2-1 | TRBV7-3 | NA | TGTGCCAGCAGTTTGACCGGGGACTACTCCTACAATGAGCAGTTCTTC | CASSLTGDYSYNEQFF
NA | TRBJ2-7 | TRBV20-1 | NA | TGCAGTGCTAGAGCCGGCCAGAGCTCCTACGAGCAGTACTTC | CSARAGQSSYEQYF
NA | TRBJ2-7 | TRBV20-1 | NA | TGCAGTGCTGCCCCACGGGGAAACTACGAGCAGTACTTC | CSAAPRGNYEQYF
NA | TRBJ2-7 | TRBV30 | once | TGTGCCTGGAGCGGCTTAGGGGGGGGCTCCTACGAGCAGTACTTC | CAWSGLGGGSYEQYF
TRBD2 | TRBJ2-1 | TRBV10-3 | NA | TGTGCCATCAGTGAAATCGGACTAGCGGGAGGGCATGAGCAGTTCTTC | CAISEIGLAGGHEQFF